This is a list of T cell receptor beta chains from one sample in a study of blood T cell repertoires in COVID-19. Assay: immunoSEQ multiplex PCR; the TCRdb copy retains only in-frame clones and omits some. The sample holds 250,000 to 350,000 clones, about 86% seen once. The material sequenced was peripheral blood. These receptors all stem from a person aged 70 to 85 with COVID-19, enrolled during active disease. Each CDR3 is given with its conserved first and last residue. Fields, in order: V gene, D gene, J gene, clone size, CDR3 protein, CDR3 DNA. A D gene is named only where the DNA matches it firmly. Clone size is given for some rows only: seen once, a few or many times, or a class if the clone is expanded.

TRBV11-3	NA	TRBJ2-1	NA	CASSLDSSYNEQFF	TGTGCCAGCAGCCTAGACAGCTCCTACAATGAGCAGTTCTTC
TRBV19	TRBD1	TRBJ2-7	NA	CASSIPGQGRPYEQYF	TGTGCCAGTAGTATCCCCGGACAGGGAAGGCCCTACGAGCAGTACTTC
TRBV7-2	NA	TRBJ2-3	few	CASSLQATSTDTQYF	TGTGCCAGCAGCCTACAGGCGACTAGCACAGATACGCAGTATTTT
TRBV19	TRBD2	TRBJ2-3	NA	CASEGLAADTQYF	TGTGCCTCCGAGGGACTAGCGGCAGATACGCAGTATTTT
TRBV7-6	NA	TRBJ2-2	NA	CASSLVRTGELFF	TGTGCCAGCAGCTTAGTGCGAACTGGGGAGCTGTTTTTT
TRBV5-4	TRBD2	TRBJ2-3	NA	CASSLEPSGGDTQYF	TGTGCCAGCAGCTTGGAACCTAGCGGGGGAGATACGCAGTATTTT
TRBV6-2/TRBV6-3	NA	TRBJ2-3	once	CASSYAVGSADTQYF	TGTGCCAGCAGTTACGCGGTGGGGAGTGCAGATACGCAGTATTTT
TRBV19	NA	TRBJ1-6	NA	CASSIELVSPLHF	TGTGCCAGTAGTATAGAACTGGTTTCACCCCTCCACTTT
TRBV10-3	NA	TRBJ2-5	NA	CAISELVTGETQYF	TGTGCCATCAGTGAGTTGGTTACGGGGGAGACCCAGTACTTC
TRBV3-1/TRBV3-2	NA	TRBJ2-1	NA	CASSQVIGADYNSEQFF	TGTGCCAGCAGCCAAGTTATAGGAGCGGACTACAATTCAGAGCAGTTCTTC
TRBV9	TRBD1	TRBJ1-1	NA	CASSELGTGGLGDTEAFF	TGTGCCAGCAGCGAGTTAGGGACAGGTGGTTTGGGGGACACTGAAGCTTTCTTT
TRBV5-4	NA	TRBJ1-1	NA	CASSLGQRDTEAFF	TGTGCCAGCAGCTTGGGGCAGCGAGACACTGAAGCTTTCTTT
TRBV6-5	NA	TRBJ1-5	NA	CASRGVHSNQPQHF	TGTGCCAGCAGAGGGGTTCATAGCAATCAGCCCCAGCATTTT
TRBV29-1	NA	TRBJ2-1	few	CSVINPLHNEQFF	TGCAGCGTTATCAATCCGCTACACAATGAGCAGTTCTTC
TRBV20-1	TRBD2	TRBJ2-5	NA	CSASPSGRIETQYF	TGCAGTGCTAGTCCTAGCGGGAGGATTGAGACCCAGTACTTC
TRBV7-8	TRBD1	TRBJ2-2	NA	CASSLIVVKVTGTTGELFF	TGTGCCAGCAGCTTAATTGTAGTAAAGGTGACAGGGACGACCGGGGAGCTGTTTTTT
TRBV28	NA	TRBJ1-2	NA	CASNRAGSLNNGYTF	TGTGCCAGCAACCGGGCAGGGTCTTTGAATAATGGCTACACCTTC
TRBV4-3	NA	TRBJ2-4	NA	CASSQVGSAAGRDKNIQYF	TGCGCCAGCAGCCAAGTGGGCTCAGCGGCGGGGCGGGACAAAAACATTCAGTACTTC
TRBV6-5	TRBD1	TRBJ2-1	NA	CASSRQGAINEQFF	TGTGCCAGCAGTCGACAGGGGGCCATCAATGAGCAGTTCTTC
TRBV7-9	TRBD1	TRBJ2-6	NA	CASRMIRDSSGANVLTF	TGTGCCAGCAGGATGATTCGGGACAGCTCTGGGGCCAACGTCCTGACTTTC
TRBV7-2	TRBD1	TRBJ2-2	NA	CASGQGVQELFF	TGTGCCAGTGGACAGGGGGTCCAGGAGCTGTTTTTT
TRBV4-1	TRBD2	TRBJ2-4	NA	CASSQKSAGGPLAKNIQYF	TGCGCCAGCAGCCAAAAATCGGCGGGAGGGCCTCTAGCCAAAAACATTCAGTACTTC
TRBV2	TRBD2	TRBJ2-2	NA	CASSELAAPSGELFF	TGTGCCAGCAGTGAACTAGCGGCCCCCTCCGGGGAGCTGTTTTTT
TRBV11-2	TRBD1	TRBJ1-1	NA	CASSLALRDRATEAFF	TGTGCCAGCAGCTTAGCCTTGAGGGACAGGGCCACTGAAGCTTTCTTT
TRBV5-1	TRBD1	TRBJ1-1	NA	CASSLGTGRTEAFF	TGCGCCAGCAGCTTGGGGACAGGGCGGACTGAAGCTTTCTTT
TRBV10-3	TRBD1	TRBJ1-1	few	CAIRKTGEETEAFF	TGTGCCATCAGGAAAACAGGGGAGGAGACTGAAGCTTTCTTT
TRBV4-3	NA	TRBJ2-3	NA	CASSQVGQGMPDTQYF	TGCGCCAGCAGCCAAGTAGGCCAGGGGATGCCAGATACGCAGTATTTT
TRBV9	TRBD1	TRBJ1-2	NA	CASSAGQGNYGYTF	TGTGCCAGCAGCGCCGGACAGGGGAACTATGGCTACACCTTC
TRBV5-1	TRBD2	TRBJ2-3	NA	CASRLAGDRTDTQYF	TGCGCCAGCAGGCTAGCGGGAGATCGAACAGATACGCAGTATTTT
TRBV2	NA	TRBJ1-1	NA	CASSEVSGNTEAFF	TGTGCCAGCAGTGAAGTCTCAGGGAACACTGAAGCTTTCTTT
TRBV29-1	TRBD2	TRBJ2-7	NA	CSAVPTLAGGLYEQYF	TGCAGCGCTGTCCCTACCCTAGCGGGAGGTCTCTACGAGCAGTACTTC
TRBV5-1	TRBD1	TRBJ2-1	NA	CASSSGQGSYNEQFF	TGCGCCAGCAGCTCAGGACAGGGCTCCTACAATGAGCAGTTCTTC
TRBV5-6	NA	TRBJ1-1	NA	CASNLLAGDTEAFF	TGTGCCAGCAACCTACTAGCGGGAGACACTGAAGCTTTCTTT
TRBV6-4	TRBD1	TRBJ1-6	NA	CASSATGVASPLHF	TGTGCCAGCAGTGCTACAGGGGTCGCTTCACCCCTCCACTTT
TRBV4-1	NA	TRBJ1-5	NA	CASSQFFGGSQPQHF	TGCGCCAGCAGCCAATTTTTCGGGGGTTCCCAGCCCCAGCATTTT
TRBV30	TRBD2	TRBJ2-1	NA	CAGTSGNVPGNEQFF	TGTGCCGGGACTAGCGGGAACGTTCCGGGCAATGAGCAGTTCTTC
TRBV6-4	TRBD2	TRBJ2-2	NA	CASSRLAGARGELFF	TGTGCCAGCAGCCGACTAGCGGGAGCTCGAGGGGAGCTGTTTTTT
TRBV7-2	NA	TRBJ1-2	NA	CASSHSGGGGGYGYTF	TGTGCCAGCAGTCATAGCGGGGGGGGTGGAGGCTATGGCTACACCTTC
TRBV20-1	TRBD2	TRBJ2-1	NA	CSASVSGGASEQFF	TGCAGTGCTAGTGTGAGCGGGGGGGCCTCTGAGCAGTTCTTC
TRBV6-2/TRBV6-3	NA	TRBJ2-6	NA	CASSYIRSGANVLTF	TGTGCCAGCAGTTATATCCGCTCTGGGGCCAACGTCCTGACTTTC
TRBV24-1	NA	TRBJ1-5	NA	CATSVTGINQPQHF	TGTGCCACCAGCGTGACAGGAATTAATCAGCCCCAGCATTTT
TRBV6-5	NA	TRBJ1-2	NA	CASSPRNPGYTF	TGTGCCAGCAGCCCGAGGAATCCTGGCTACACCTTC
TRBV6-5	TRBD2	TRBJ2-5	NA	CASSYGGTSLETQYF	TGTGCCAGCAGTTACGGGGGGACTAGTTTGGAGACCCAGTACTTC
TRBV5-8	TRBD1	TRBJ1-1	NA	CASSSNTGGELQAFF	TGTGCCAGCAGCTCCAATACAGGGGGCGAATTACAAGCTTTCTTT
TRBV7-9	NA	TRBJ2-7	NA	CASLGDSGLSGIFEQYF	TGTGCCAGCCTAGGGGACTCAGGCCTCTCGGGGATCTTCGAGCAGTACTTC
TRBV10-1	NA	TRBJ1-6	NA	CASSERRSVSSYNSPLHF	TGCGCCAGCAGTGAAAGGCGGTCCGTGAGCTCCTATAATTCACCCCTCCACTTT
TRBV12-3/TRBV12-4	NA	TRBJ1-1	NA	CASSLGADYEAFF	TGTGCCAGCAGTTTAGGGGCAGACTATGAAGCTTTCTTT
TRBV9	TRBD2	TRBJ2-1	once	CASSVATPGGGRLSYNEQFF	TGTGCCAGCAGCGTAGCTACCCCCGGTGGCGGGAGGCTCTCCTACAATGAGCAGTTCTTC
TRBV27	NA	TRBJ2-2	NA	CASSLIGGRVTGELFF	TGTGCCAGCAGTTTAATAGGTGGGCGTGTCACCGGGGAGCTGTTTTTT
TRBV2	NA	TRBJ1-5	NA	CASSDGGERPQHF	TGTGCCAGCAGTGATGGGGGGGAACGGCCCCAGCATTTT
TRBV2	TRBD1	TRBJ2-7	NA	CASKRDRAYEQYF	TGTGCCAGCAAGAGGGACAGAGCCTACGAGCAGTACTTC
TRBV7-2	TRBD1	TRBJ1-2	NA	CASSLESRDRSGYTF	TGTGCCAGCAGCTTAGAGTCCCGGGACAGGAGTGGCTACACCTTC
TRBV2	TRBD1	TRBJ1-2	few	CASTPDRIYGYTF	TGTGCCAGCACTCCGGACAGGATCTATGGCTACACCTTC
TRBV5-1	NA	TRBJ2-7	NA	CASSTDQGVGYEQYF	TGCGCCAGCAGCACGGATCAGGGCGTAGGCTACGAGCAGTACTTC